The entry below gives a single TCR beta chain sequence along with its context. The record originates from a study of blood T cell repertoires in COVID-19. Study-wide background: Samples taken during acute and convalescent COVID-19 were collected in the United States, Italy and Spain.

The CDR3 runs 15 residues. Trimming pared 1 base from V and 6 bases from J, leaving 14 bases between. Germline CDR1 MNHNS, CDR2 SASEGT. The authors' processing: Reference gene primer amplification in the assay estimated nucleated cell counts. Profiled with immunoSEQ multiplex PCR; TCRdb holds only in-frame clones, not every one. That table is the source of V, J and clone size, and D and trimming were worked out from the DNA. Of about 69,000 clones in the sample, about 88% are singletons; the top ten hold almost 5%. The sequencing input was peripheral blood. The TCR was taken from a woman in her forties or fifties with active COVID-19. The genes are TRBV6-1 and TRBJ2-3, with D perhaps matching TRBD1 (6 bases). CDR3 nucleotides: TGTGCCAGCAGTGAAGGGGAGACAGGTGGGGATACGCAGTATTTT. This sequence encodes CASSEGETGGDTQYF.